A single sample is the source of the 16 T cell receptor beta chains below, sequenced in a study of blood T cell repertoires in COVID-19 (dated by TCRdb to the early 2020s). Receptor amplification or capture employed the immunoSEQ multiplex PCR assay. TCRdb stores this immuneACCESS table with in-frame sequences only. Part of the clones is absent; in the studies checked, under half of the shortfall reflects unresolved V genes, and no reason is known for the rest. This sample holds about 310,000 clones; approximately 83% were observed only once. Roughly 2.3% of the sample goes to the ten largest clones. The sample comprised PBMCs or T cells enriched from blood (not recorded which). The receptors were sampled from a man between 25 and 39 years old who had recovered from COVID-19.

J is TRBJ2-3 and V is TRBV7-3; 9 positions match TRBD2. This CDR3 region has 20 residues. With V trimmed by 5 bases and J by 0 bases, 18 bases remained unmatched. Germline lookup yields CDR1 SGHTA and CDR2 FQGTGA. The CDR3 spells CASSPRRAGGRISSTDTQYF. CDR3 DNA sequence: TGTGCCAGCAGCCCCAGACGGGCGGGGGGGAGGATCTCTAGCACAGATACGCAGTATTTT.

Regarding this clone: Other DNA sequences in the same sample also yield this CDR3. V is TRBV5-1 and J is TRBJ2-2; 10 bases agree with TRBD2. The CDR3 spans 16 residues. Germline lookup yields CDR1 SGHRS and CDR2 YFSETQ. V dropped 0 bases and J dropped 1; count of bases not matched to a gene: 0. The CDR3 DNA sequence: TGCGCCAGCAGCTTGGTAGCGGGGGGGAACACCGGGGAGCTGTTTTTT. The encoded protein is CASSLVAGGNTGELFF.

This sequence joins TRBV11-2 and TRBJ2-1; TRBD1 agrees at 12 bases. Germline loops: CDR1 SGHAT, CDR2 FQNNGV. The CDR3 is 15 amino acids. J gave up 8 bases and V 5 bases, and 7 bases lay outside the gene matches. The CDR3 coding sequence is TGTGCCAGCAGCCCCGGGACAGGGGGCATCTATGAGCAGTTCTTC. This codes for CASSPGTGGIYEQFF.

The chain recombines TRBV5-1 with TRBJ1-6, with 8 bases fitting TRBD1. With V trimmed by 1 base and J by 7 bases, 1 base remained unmatched. The CDR3 consists of 14 residues. In germline, CDR1 is SGHRS, CDR2 YFSETQ. DNA for the CDR3: TGCGCCAGCAGCTTGCAGGGGGCAAATTCACCCCTCCACTTT. This encodes CASSLQGANSPLHF.

V and J are TRBV15 and TRBJ2-2, with 11 bases that match TRBD2. With 4 bases clipped from V and 1 base from J, the junction kept 5 bases outside the gene matches. This CDR3 spans 17 amino acids. Germline CDR1 reads LNHNV; CDR2 reads YYDKDF (reference sequence). The CDR3 loop reads CATSTVGLAGNTGELFF. CDR3 in DNA: TGTGCCACCAGCACAGTAGGACTAGCGGGGAACACCGGGGAGCTGTTTTTT. Full variable domain (remainder filled in from reference TRBV15 and TRBJ2-2): DAMVIQNPRYQVTQFGKPVTLSCSQTLNHNVMYWYQQKSSQAPKLLFHYYDKDFNNEADTPDNFQSRRPNTSFCFLDIRSPGLGDTAMYLCATSTVGLAGNTGELFFGEGSRLTVL.

This clone was recorded at least ten times. The gene calls are TRBV6-4 and TRBJ2-2, with TRBD1 as a possible D gene (5 bases). V lost 0 bases, J lost 3 bases, and 5 bases lay in between. This CDR3 has 14 amino acids. Per germline, CDR1 MRHNA and CDR2 SNTAGT. In DNA, the CDR3 is TGTGCCAGCAGTGACTCAGGGGACACCGGGGAGCTGTTTTTT. Its protein product is CASSDSGDTGELFF.

V gene TRBV2 combines with J gene TRBJ1-5; tentatively, D is TRBD1 (5 bases). Germline V gene data show CDR1 as SNHLY and CDR2 as FYNNEI. The ends were cut back, 5 bases at V and 5 bases at J, with 13 bases in the middle. This CDR3 region has 14 residues. The CDR3 is CASSTGYPYQPQHF. The CDR3 bases are TGTGCCAGCAGTACAGGCTACCCATATCAGCCCCAGCATTTT.

The gene calls are TRBV3-1 (or the pseudogene TRBV3-2) and TRBJ2-1; D may be TRBD1 (6 bases). CDR1 is LGHDT, CDR2 YNNKEL, per germline (reference sequence). V gave up 2 bases and J gave up 5 bases, with 22 bases separating them. There are 18 residues in the CDR3. The CDR3 here is CASSQQIEDRPLNNEQFF. The CDR3 DNA follows: TGTGCCAGCAGCCAACAAATCGAGGACAGACCCCTAAACAATGAGCAGTTCTTC.

The chain links TRBV2 to TRBJ2-7, with D tentatively TRBD1 (6 bases). V was cut by 6 bases and J by 7 bases, with 10 bases left in between. The CDR3 extends over 11 amino acids. Germline-derived CDR1 and CDR2 are SNHLY and FYNNEI. The CDR3 sequence is CASRAGTEQYF. CDR3 sequence (DNA): TGTGCCAGCAGAGCCGGGACAGAGCAGTACTTC.

The chain joins TRBV4-3 to TRBJ1-1, with D hard to call. The CDR3 consists of 16 residues. The germline V and J ends were trimmed by 1 base and 5 bases, with 17 bases remaining between them. Germline values: CDR1 LGHNA, CDR2 YSLEER. The CDR3 nucleotides are TGCGCCAGCAGCCAAGTCTACGGGAGCCAGGATACTGAAGCTTTCTTT. It encodes CASSQVYGSQDTEAFF.

In its sample, this clone was seen a few times. The chain has TRBV5-8 and TRBJ1-1; 9 positions match TRBD1. CDR1 and CDR2 (germline): SGHTS, YDEGEE. V shed 0 bases, J shed 5 bases, and the junction held 5 bases outside the gene matches. There are 15 residues in the CDR3. The CDR3 loop is CASSLGGTGKTEAFF. The CDR3 coding sequence is TGTGCCAGCAGCTTGGGTGGGACAGGGAAAACTGAAGCTTTCTTT.

The chain recombines TRBV6-2 or TRBV6-3 with TRBJ1-3, with a tentative D call TRBD1 (5 bases). Germline CDR1 is MNHEY and CDR2 is SVGEGT. This CDR3 comprises 15 residues. Trimming took off 2 bases at V and 1 base at J, with 9 bases between the two ends. The CDR3 reads CASSYEGTSGNTIYF. In DNA, the CDR3 is TGTGCCAGCAGTTACGAGGGGACTTCTGGAAACACCATATATTTT.

The CDR3 DNA follows: TGTGCCAGCAGTTCTCGCCCCTCCCGCGCGGCTTACAATGAGCAGTTCTTC. It is translated as CASSSRPSRAAYNEQFF. The chain carries TRBV6-2 or TRBV6-3 and TRBJ2-1; D ambiguous. Germline CDR1 and CDR2: MNHEY and SVGEGT. The ends were cut back, 4 bases at V and 4 bases at J, with 20 bases in the middle. This CDR3 comprises 17 residues.

The V gene is TRBV19, the J gene TRBJ1-1, with a weak D call TRBD1 (5 bases). V was shortened by 5 bases and J by 3 bases, with 22 bases between the two germline ends. CDR1 is LNHDA and CDR2 is SQIVND in the germline V gene (reference sequence). The length of the CDR3 is 17 residues. The CDR3 nucleotides read TGTGCCAGTAGTTTAGCTGGGGGGGGAAGAAGGGACACTGAAGCTTTCTTT. It yields the protein CASSLAGGGRRDTEAFF.

This chain uses TRBV19 with TRBJ2-1, with D possibly matching TRBD1 (7 bases). Germline CDR1 is LNHDA and CDR2 is SQIVND (reference sequence). With 5 bases removed from V and 12 bases from J, the gap between germline ends came to 29 bases. The CDR3 covers 17 residues. CDR3 in amino acids: CASSPPARAGGGKGQFF. CDR3 nucleotide sequence: TGTGCCAGTAGTCCCCCCGCTAGGGCAGGGGGAGGCAAGGGGCAGTTCTTC.

The genes are TRBV19 and TRBJ2-1; 10 bases align to TRBD2. Germline V gene sequence: CDR1 LNHDA, CDR2 SQIVND (reference sequence). This CDR3 has 13 residues. V lost 6 bases to trimming and J lost 6 bases; unmatched junction nucleotides: 2. The CDR3 DNA sequence: TGTGCCAGTAGAGCTAGCGGGGGCAATGAGCAGTTCTTC. Translated: CASRASGGNEQFF.